What follows are 25 T cell receptor beta chains derived from one specimen sequenced in a study of T cells expressing NK-cell markers (dated by TCRdb to about 2020). Libraries were constructed by 5' RACE. Sequencing took place on an Illumina HiSeq 2000. The reads went through TCRdb reprocessing, and each CDR3 protein sequence gets one entry with no DNA. The table for this sample records around 470,000 distinct CDR3 sequences. More than 1.4% of the sample lies in the top ten. Sequencing input: blood T cells: a sorted CD56 or NKG2C T cell subset, CD4+ or CD8+ T cells, or bulk PBMC T cells (not recorded which). Receptors originate from a woman aged 45-65 years in good health. Donor details come from another sample of the same person, matched by shared clones.

The rearrangement links TRBV4-1 to TRBJ2-7; TCRdb reports TRBD1, a call that lacks DNA to check it against. The CDR3 has 16 amino acids. Germline CDR1 is MGHRA and CDR2 is YSYEKL. The CDR3: CASSPSRAGGFYEQYF.

The V call is TRBV12-3 or TRBV12-4, the J call TRBJ2-1; the D call of TRBD2 rests on TCRdb alone, since no DNA is present to check it. There are 16 residues in the CDR3. CDR3 sequence: CASSYLRRTSKNEQFF.

The rearrangement links TRBV20-1 to TRBJ2-3; the TCRdb D gene call, TRBD2, has no DNA to confirm it. This CDR3 contains 15 residues. CDR1 and CDR2 from the germline V gene are DFQATT and SNEGSKA (reference sequence). The CDR3: CSAPRPLESTDTQYF.

The rearrangement links TRBV12-3 or TRBV12-4 to TRBJ1-2; the TRBD1 assignment by TCRdb is unverifiable without DNA. The CDR3 has 12 amino acids. The CDR3 sequence is CASRRQGAGYTF.

The chain is built from TRBV12-3 or TRBV12-4 and TRBJ2-5; TCRdb gives TRBD2 as the D gene, but with no DNA this cannot be confirmed. The CDR3 runs to 14 residues. The CDR3 spells CASGGVGLQETQYF.

V usage is TRBV5-1 and J usage is TRBJ2-7; TCRdb designates TRBD2, a call that cannot be tested without DNA. The length of the CDR3 is 14 residues. Germline CDR1 is SGHRS and CDR2 is YFSETQ. CDR3 region: CASSRPSDGDEQYF.

The chain is built from TRBV4-1 and TRBJ2-1. From germline, CDR1 is MGHRA and CDR2 YSYEKL. The length of the CDR3 is 16 residues. CDR3 amino acids: CASSHPDGVIQAEQFF.

The chain carries TRBV6-5 and TRBJ2-5; the TRBD2 assignment by TCRdb is unverifiable without DNA. The V gene's germline CDR1 is MNHEY and CDR2 SVGAGI. The CDR3 length is 18 residues. This CDR3 reads CASSYSKLSGPSLGTQYF.

This chain uses TRBV5-1 with TRBJ2-3; TCRdb designates TRBD2, a call that cannot be tested without DNA. The length of the CDR3 is 17 residues. Germline CDR1 is SGHRS and CDR2 is YFSETQ. CDR3 sequence reads: CASSAAQTSGSINTQYF.

The chain carries TRBV20-1 and TRBJ2-5; the TCRdb D gene call, TRBD1, has no DNA to confirm it. The CDR3 contains 15 residues. CDR1 and CDR2 from the germline V gene are DFQATT and SNEGSKA (reference sequence). The CDR3: CSARVRQGAQETQYF.

CDR3 residues: CASSSQSGSFYEQYF. This chain joins TRBV7-9 and TRBJ2-7. Germline lookup yields CDR1 SEHNR and CDR2 FQNEAQ (reference sequence). This CDR3 comprises 15 residues.

The rearrangement links TRBV2 to TRBJ2-3; TCRdb reports TRBD1, a call that lacks DNA to check it against. Germline values: CDR1 SNHLY, CDR2 FYNNEI. The CDR3 totals 15 residues. Here the CDR3 reads CASRPQGQVTDTQYF.

V gene TRBV5-1 combines with J gene TRBJ2-7; with no DNA, the TCRdb D assignment of TRBD2 cannot be verified. CDR3 length: 16 amino acids. Germline assignment: CDR1 SGHRS and CDR2 YFSETQ. The CDR3: CASSWGLAGSTYEQYF.

The CDR3 spells CATSRDALYEQYF. The chain combines TRBV15 with TRBJ2-7; TCRdb's assignment of TRBD1 cannot be checked, as there is no DNA. Germline CDR1 is LNHNV and CDR2 is YYDKDF (reference sequence). CDR3 length equals 13 residues.

The chain carries TRBV19 and TRBJ1-1. The germline V gene has CDR1 LNHDA and CDR2 SQIVND (reference sequence). This CDR3 contains 12 residues. The CDR3 region is CASSPENTEAFF. Variable domain in full (rest from reference TRBV19 and TRBJ1-1): DGGITQSPKYLFRKEGQNVTLSCEQNLNHDAMYWYRQDPGQGLRLIYYSQIVNDFQKGDIAEGYSVSREKKESFPLTVTSAQKNPTAFYLCASSPENTEAFFGQGTRLTVV.

The chain carries TRBV5-1 and TRBJ1-5. The CDR3 has 15 amino acids. CDR1 and CDR2 (germline): SGHRS, YFSETQ. The CDR3 sequence is CASSLGPSSNQPQHF.

The chain is built from TRBV12-3 or TRBV12-4 and TRBJ2-1; TCRdb gives TRBD1 as the D gene, but with no DNA this cannot be confirmed. The length of the CDR3 is 14 residues. CDR3 region: CASTRPGTGQGQFF.

This chain joins TRBV11-2 and TRBJ2-5. The CDR3 sequence is 12 residues long. CDR1 is SGHAT, CDR2 FQNNGV, per germline. CDR3 in amino acids: CASSRLGETQYF.

This rearrangement joins TRBV27 to TRBJ1-2; TCRdb returns TRBD1, unconfirmable since there is no DNA. Germline-derived CDR1 and CDR2 are MNHEY and SMNVEV (reference sequence). The length of the CDR3 is 17 residues. The CDR3 sequence is CASSPLAGHRFFYGYTF.

The chain has TRBV10-3 and TRBJ1-1; TCRdb outputs TRBD1, but without DNA this stays unchecked. This CDR3 is built from 12 residues. Germline values: CDR1 ENHRY, CDR2 SYGVKD. CDR3 residues: CAISESKGAAFF.

The V gene is TRBV7-2, the J gene TRBJ2-3. Germline V CDR1 and CDR2: SGHTA, FQGNSA. This CDR3 contains 13 residues. CDR3 in amino acids: CASSFMPLDTQYF.

This chain joins TRBV5-6 and TRBJ1-2; TCRdb's D call, TRBD1, is unchecked because there is no DNA. The germline gives CDR1 SGHDT, CDR2 YYEEEE. This CDR3 region has 15 residues. Here the CDR3 reads CASSPGLVENYGYTF.

The V and J genes are TRBV27 and TRBJ2-7; TCRdb proposes TRBD2, but this gene call is untestable without DNA. From germline, CDR1 is MNHEY and CDR2 SMNVEV (reference sequence). CDR3 size: 13 residues. The CDR3: CASRGRLLYEQYF.

The chain combines TRBV27 with TRBJ2-2. Germline loops: CDR1 MNHEY, CDR2 SMNVEV (reference sequence). The CDR3 consists of 12 residues. The CDR3 sequence: CASSSWTGELFF.

V usage is TRBV2 and J usage is TRBJ2-5; no DNA is available, so the TRBD1 call from TCRdb remains unchecked. CDR3 length: 14 residues. Germline CDR1 reads SNHLY; CDR2 reads FYNNEI. This CDR3 is CASRRTGGKETQYF.